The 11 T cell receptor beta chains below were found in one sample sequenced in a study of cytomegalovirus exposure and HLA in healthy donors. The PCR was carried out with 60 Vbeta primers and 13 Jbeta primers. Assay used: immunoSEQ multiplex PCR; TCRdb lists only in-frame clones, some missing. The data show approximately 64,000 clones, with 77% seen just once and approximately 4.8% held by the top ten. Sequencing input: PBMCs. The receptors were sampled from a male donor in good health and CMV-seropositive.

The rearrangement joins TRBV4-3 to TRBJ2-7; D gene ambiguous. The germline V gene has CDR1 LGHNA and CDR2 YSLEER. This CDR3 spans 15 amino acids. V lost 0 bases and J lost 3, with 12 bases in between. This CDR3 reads CASSQDPSQNYEQYF. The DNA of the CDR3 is TGCGCCAGCAGCCAAGATCCGTCACAGAACTACGAGCAGTACTTC.

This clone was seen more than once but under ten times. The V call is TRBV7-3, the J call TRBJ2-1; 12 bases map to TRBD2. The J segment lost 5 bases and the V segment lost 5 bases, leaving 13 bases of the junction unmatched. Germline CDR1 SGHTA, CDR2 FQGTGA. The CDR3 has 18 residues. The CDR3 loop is CASSPPLTSGGRHNEQFF. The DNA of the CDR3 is TGTGCCAGCAGCCCCCCCCTTACTAGCGGGGGGCGTCACAATGAGCAGTTCTTC.

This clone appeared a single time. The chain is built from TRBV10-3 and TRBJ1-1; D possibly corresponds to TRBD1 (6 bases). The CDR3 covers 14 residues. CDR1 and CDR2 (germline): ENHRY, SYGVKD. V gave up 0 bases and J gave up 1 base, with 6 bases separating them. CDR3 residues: CAISESTGNTEAFF. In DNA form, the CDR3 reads TGTGCCATCAGTGAGTCGACAGGGAACACTGAAGCTTTCTTT.

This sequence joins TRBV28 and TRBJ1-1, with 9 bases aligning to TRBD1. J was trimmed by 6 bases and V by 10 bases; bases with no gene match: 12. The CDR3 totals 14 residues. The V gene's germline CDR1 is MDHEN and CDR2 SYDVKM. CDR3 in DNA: TGTGCCACTCGGACAGGGGTCCTGGTGGCTGAAGCTTTCTTT. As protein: CATRTGVLVAEAFF.

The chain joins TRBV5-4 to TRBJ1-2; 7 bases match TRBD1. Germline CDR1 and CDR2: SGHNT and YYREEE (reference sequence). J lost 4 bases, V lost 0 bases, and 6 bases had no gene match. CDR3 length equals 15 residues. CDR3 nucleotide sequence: TGTGCCAGCAGCTTGGGACAGGGTTTCTCCTATGGCTACACCTTC. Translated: CASSLGQGFSYGYTF.

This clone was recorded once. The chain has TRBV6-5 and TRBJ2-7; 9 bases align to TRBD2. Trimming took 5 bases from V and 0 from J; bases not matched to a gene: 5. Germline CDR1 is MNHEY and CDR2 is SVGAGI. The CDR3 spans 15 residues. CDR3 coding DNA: TGTGCCAGCAGTCGCTATAGCGGGGGCTCCTACGAGCAGTACTTC. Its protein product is CASSRYSGGSYEQYF.

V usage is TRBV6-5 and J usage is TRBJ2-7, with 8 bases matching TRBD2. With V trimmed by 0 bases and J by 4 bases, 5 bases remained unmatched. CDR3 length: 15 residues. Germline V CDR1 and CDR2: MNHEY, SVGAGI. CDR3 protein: CASSYSAGDHYEQYF. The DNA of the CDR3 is TGTGCCAGCAGTTACTCAGCGGGGGATCATTACGAGCAGTACTTC.

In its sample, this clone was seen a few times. The CDR3 region has the DNA TGTGCCAGCTCCCATCGGAAAGAGGACACCATATATTTT. It translates to CASSHRKEDTIYF. The V gene is TRBV7-8, the J gene TRBJ1-3; D is unresolved. This CDR3 has 13 residues. V gave up 8 bases and J gave up 8 bases, with 16 bases separating them. Per the germline V gene, CDR1 is SGHVS and CDR2 is FQNEAQ.

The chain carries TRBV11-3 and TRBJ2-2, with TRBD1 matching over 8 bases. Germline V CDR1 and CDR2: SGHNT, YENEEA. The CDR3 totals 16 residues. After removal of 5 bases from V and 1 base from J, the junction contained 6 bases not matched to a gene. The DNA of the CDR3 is TGTGCCAGCAGCGGATGGACAGGGAAGAACACCGGGGAGCTGTTTTTT. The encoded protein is CASSGWTGKNTGELFF. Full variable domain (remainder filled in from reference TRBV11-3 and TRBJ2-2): EAGVVQSPRYKIIEKKQPVAFWCNPISGHNTLYWYLQNLGQGPELLIRYENEEAVDDSQLPKDRFSAERLKGVDSTLKIQPAELGDSAVYLCASSGWTGKNTGELFFGEGSRLTVL.

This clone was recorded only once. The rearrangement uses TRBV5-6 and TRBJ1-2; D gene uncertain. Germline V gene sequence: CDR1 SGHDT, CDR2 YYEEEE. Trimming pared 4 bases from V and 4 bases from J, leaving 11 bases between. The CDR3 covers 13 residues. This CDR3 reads CASSREPPYGYTF. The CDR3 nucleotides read TGTGCCAGCAGCAGAGAACCACCCTATGGCTACACCTTC.

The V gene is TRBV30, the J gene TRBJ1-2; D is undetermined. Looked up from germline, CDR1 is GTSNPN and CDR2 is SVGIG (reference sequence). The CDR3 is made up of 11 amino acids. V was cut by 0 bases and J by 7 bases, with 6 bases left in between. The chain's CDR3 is CAWSVVSGYTF. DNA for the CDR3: TGTGCCTGGAGTGTAGTCAGTGGCTACACCTTC.